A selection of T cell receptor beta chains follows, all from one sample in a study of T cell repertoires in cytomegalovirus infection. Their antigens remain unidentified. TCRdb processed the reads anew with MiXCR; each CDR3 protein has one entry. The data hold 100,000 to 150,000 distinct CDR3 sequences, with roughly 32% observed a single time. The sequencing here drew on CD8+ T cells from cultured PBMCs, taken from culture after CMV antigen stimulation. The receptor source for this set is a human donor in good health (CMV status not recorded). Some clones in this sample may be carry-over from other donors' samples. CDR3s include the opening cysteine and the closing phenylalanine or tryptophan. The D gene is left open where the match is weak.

CASSQSVSVYNQPQHF	TRBJ1-5	-	TRBV23-1	16
CASSLEGVGSPLHF	TRBJ1-6	-	TRBV7-9	14
CASAEKVYEQYF	TRBJ2-7	-	TRBV6-2/TRBV6-3	12
CASSLGGAGEQFF	TRBJ2-1	-	TRBV11-2	13
CASVLAGGDNEQFF	TRBJ2-1	TRBD2	TRBV6-2/TRBV6-3	14
CASSEQGESTEAFF	TRBJ1-1	TRBD1	TRBV6-1	14
CASSMMGLGTEAFF	TRBJ1-1	-	TRBV19	14
CASSPFPGQEMNTEAFF	TRBJ1-1	-	TRBV27	17
CASSRSVGTGTFVGNIQYF	TRBJ2-4	TRBD1	TRBV28	19
CASKLGGNTEAFF	TRBJ1-1	-	TRBV5-5	13
CASSPGGRLNTEAFF	TRBJ1-1	-	TRBV4-1	15
CASSYAQAPRYDQPQHF	TRBJ1-5	-	TRBV6-6	17
CASSLLRREKKNYGYTF	TRBJ1-2	-	TRBV7-3	17
CASSNTKVRQETQYF	TRBJ2-5	-	TRBV7-9	15
CASSLAGLGGANTGELFF	TRBJ2-2	-	TRBV5-4	18
CASSTPTSGGTDSYEQYF	TRBJ2-7	TRBD2	TRBV11-2	18
CASSPPGGSSYNEQFF	TRBJ2-1	-	TRBV7-9	16
CASSSGGSGANVLTF	TRBJ2-6	TRBD1	TRBV7-9	15
CASSQDRAGGPISFDEQFF	TRBJ2-1	TRBD2	TRBV4-1	19
CAISEGNNQPQHF	TRBJ1-5	-	TRBV10-3	13
CASSQLVSRDRGKDNEQFF	TRBJ2-1	TRBD1	TRBV4-1	19
CATRPAGTNNEQFF	TRBJ2-1	-	TRBV7-8	14
CASSLGRGNQPQHF	TRBJ1-5	-	TRBV27	14
CASSQVTGGSGANVLTF	TRBJ2-6	TRBD1	TRBV4-3	17
CASSPEYETTGDTQYF	TRBJ2-3	-	TRBV13	16
CASSLDVSGGPSSYEQYF	TRBJ2-7	TRBD2	TRBV7-6	18
CASSGQGAYNEQFF	TRBJ2-1	TRBD1	TRBV7-2	14
CASSHLTGATKNIQYF	TRBJ2-4	TRBD1	TRBV11-2	16
CASSIVKGTDTQYF	TRBJ2-3	-	TRBV19	14
CASSLGQPQHF	TRBJ1-5	-	TRBV27	11
CASSLEAGDYEQYF	TRBJ2-7	-	TRBV7-9	14
CASSFRDRGRSNYGYTF	TRBJ1-2	TRBD1	TRBV7-4	17
CASSTEAGRLQETQYF	TRBJ2-5	-	TRBV7-2	16
CASSTGQVIRAFF	TRBJ1-1	TRBD1	TRBV3-1	13
CASSLTGGLFGTGELFF	TRBJ2-2	TRBD1	TRBV5-4	17
CASSQGRRGQETQYF	TRBJ2-5	-	TRBV4-1	15
CASSPRVGGPYGYTF	TRBJ1-2	TRBD1	TRBV12-3/TRBV12-4	15
CASSLSPHESPLNSPLHF	TRBJ1-6	-	TRBV5-6	18
CASSEAGGATYEQYF	TRBJ2-7	-	TRBV6-1	15
CASSLGGQGYEQYF	TRBJ2-7	TRBD1	TRBV5-8	14
CASSRHAGSTGELFF	TRBJ2-2	-	TRBV12-3/TRBV12-4	15
CAISKESADTQYF	TRBJ2-3	-	TRBV10-3	13
CSVEDYAGGAETQYF	TRBJ2-5	TRBD2	TRBV29-1	15
CASSITGPSGDEQYF	TRBJ2-7	-	TRBV7-2	15